This entry concerns a single T cell receptor (beta chain). Its antigen remains unidentified. The sample comes from a study of cytomegalovirus exposure and HLA in healthy donors. V lost 2 bases to trimming and J lost 2 bases, with 10 bases between them. This CDR3 region has 14 residues. Looked up from germline, CDR1 is SGHNT and CDR2 is YENEEA. Notes on the study in general: What a later analysis showed was that several of the most significant clusters appeared linked to common viral pathogens.

Vbeta (60) and Jbeta (13) primers were used in the PCR. Sequencing was performed with immunoSEQ multiplex PCR; in TCRdb, only in-frame clones are kept and a portion is missing. The sample records 74,000 or so clones, 60% to 85% being singletons. The receptor's source is a male donor in good health and CMV-seropositive. Material: PBMCs. V and J are TRBV11-3 and TRBJ2-7, with a weak D call TRBD1 (6 bases). CDR3 coding DNA: TGTGCCAGCAGCTTACAGACAGGAACCTACGAGCAGTACTTC. It specifies CASSLQTGTYEQYF.